Described below is a single TCR beta chain sequence and its context. This entry belongs to a study of blood T cell repertoires in COVID-19. Study-wide background: The United States, Italy and Spain provided the acute and convalescent COVID-19 samples.

How the authors handled the data: Estimation of nucleated cell counts was performed using reference gene primer amplification. Sequencing was performed with immunoSEQ multiplex PCR; in TCRdb, only in-frame clones are kept and a portion is missing. That table is the source of V, J and clone size, and D and trimming were worked out from the DNA. The profile shows around 260,000 clones, roughly 89% of them singletons. The germline V gene encodes CDR1 LNHDA and CDR2 SQIVND (reference sequence). CDR3 length equals 11 residues. V lost 6 bases to trimming and J lost 6 bases, with 8 bases between them. The clonotype was recovered from a woman aged 25 to 39 with active or convalescent COVID-19. This chain connects TRBV19 to TRBJ1-2; D is ambiguous. The sample was peripheral blood. The DNA of the CDR3 is TGTGCCAGTAGAGGAGTAAATGGCTACACCTTC. Protein product: CASRGVNGYTF.